This T cell receptor beta chain was sequenced during a study of T cells in Graves' hyperthyroidism and ophthalmopathy. Study-wide findings and caveats: Most thyroid clonotypes expanded above 0.001 were also detected in blood. Researchers report that a 13 V-J model separated ophthalmopathy from stable hyperthyroidism.

This clonotype was seen ten or more times. What it binds is not known. V was cut by 6 bases and J by 0 bases, with 9 bases left in between. Germline lookup yields CDR1 SNHLY and CDR2 FYNNEI. CDR3 length equals 13 residues. TCR beta CDR3 regions were amplified from RNA transcripts. An initial round of RT-PCR targeting the TCR CDR3 relied on the HTBI primer set. Using its own MiXCR run on the multiplex PCR reads, TCRdb lists one record per CDR3 protein. The table lists 300,000 to 450,000 distinct CDR3 sequences, approximately 13% of them singletons. Diagnosis relied on clinical symptoms, serum thyroxine and TRAb, thyroid ultrasound and orbital computed tomography.

Sequencing was performed on blood. This TCR was recovered from a man younger than 45 with Graves' hyperthyroidism that later progressed to Graves' ophthalmopathy. The genes are TRBV2 and TRBJ2-7, with D perhaps TRBD2 (5 bases). CDR3 sequence (DNA): TGTGCCAGCAGCGGGATGAGCTCCTACGAGCAGTACTTC. It is translated as CASSGMSSYEQYF. Supplemented by reference TRBV2 and TRBJ2-7, the full variable domain reads EPEVTQTPSHQVTQMGQEVILRCVPISNHLYFYWYRQILGQKVEFLVSFYNNEISEKSEIFDDQFSVERPDGSNFTLKIRSTKLEDSAMYFCASSGMSSYEQYFGPGTRLTVT.